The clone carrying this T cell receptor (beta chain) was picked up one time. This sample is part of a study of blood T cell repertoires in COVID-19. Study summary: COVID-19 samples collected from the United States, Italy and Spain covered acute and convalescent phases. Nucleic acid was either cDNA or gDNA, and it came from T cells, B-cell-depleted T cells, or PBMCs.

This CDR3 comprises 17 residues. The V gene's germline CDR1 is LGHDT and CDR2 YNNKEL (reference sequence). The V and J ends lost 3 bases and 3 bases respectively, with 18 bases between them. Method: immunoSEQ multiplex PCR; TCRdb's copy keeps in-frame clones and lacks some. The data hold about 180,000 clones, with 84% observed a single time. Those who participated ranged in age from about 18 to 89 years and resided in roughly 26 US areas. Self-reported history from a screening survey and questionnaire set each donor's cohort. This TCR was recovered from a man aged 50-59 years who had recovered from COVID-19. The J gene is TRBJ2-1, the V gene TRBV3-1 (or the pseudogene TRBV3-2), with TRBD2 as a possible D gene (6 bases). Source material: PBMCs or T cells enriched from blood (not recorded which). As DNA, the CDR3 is TGTGCCAGCAGCCAGTCGGGAATGGGGGGACTCTACAATGAGCAGTTCTTC. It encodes CASSQSGMGGLYNEQFF.